The clone carrying this TCR beta chain has just a few counts. Antigen: not known. The V gene lost 7 bases and the J gene lost 0 bases, with 8 bases spanning the gap. This CDR3 has 13 amino acids. Per the germline V gene, CDR1 is MNHEY and CDR2 is SVGAGI. The PCR contained 60 Vbeta and 13 Jbeta primers. Some clones are missing from TCRdb's copy, which holds only in-frame ones; the method was immunoSEQ multiplex PCR. The table has about 120,000 clones, about three fifths seen once. The record originates from a study of cytomegalovirus exposure and HLA in healthy donors. About the research overall: Unique TCRs from HLA-typed donors, 70 million to 100 million of them, were held in an early data release. Assignment to the Caucasian-associated ancestry cluster applied to approximately 80% of the roughly 400 genotyped donors. Study-wide results and caveats: By a later analysis, the bulk of CMV-associated TCR beta chains appeared HLA-restricted. A previous analysis found most TCR beta V segments productive roughly 87% or roughly 30% of the time.

This clonotype was obtained from a man in his forties or fifties in good health and CMV-seropositive. The chain is built from TRBV6-5 and TRBJ2-3; maybe TRBD2 (6 bases). Sequencing used PBMCs. The CDR3 region has the DNA TGTGCCAGCAACGCGGGGAGCACAGATACGCAGTATTTT. Its protein product is CASNAGSTDTQYF.